The clone carrying this TCR beta chain was observed at least ten times. The antigen is unknown. The data were obtained in a study of T cells in Graves' hyperthyroidism and ophthalmopathy. Study details: Upon initial diagnosis and before any treatment, peripheral blood was collected. Whole-study findings and limits: Clonotypes that were expanded in thyroid above 0.001 mostly appeared in blood too. Ophthalmopathy onset followed model prediction by a median approximately 7 months.

This CDR3 is built from 12 residues. Germline CDR1 is GTSNPN and CDR2 is SVGIG (reference sequence). V lost 2 bases and J 4 bases, leaving 8 bases between the germline ends. Regions amplified from RNA transcripts were the TCR beta CDR3 regions. HTBI primers were used for first-round RT-PCR of the TCR CDR3. TCRdb ran MiXCR on the multiplex PCR reads and lists one entry per CDR3 protein. The data show a few hundred thousand distinct CDR3 sequences, more than 15% seen once. The study included ophthalmopathy patients with Clinical Activity Score at least 3, NOSPECS grade at least 4 and duration under 3 months.

This receptor was identified in a woman aged 35 to 49 with Graves' ophthalmopathy. This chain uses TRBV30 with TRBJ1-1; unclear D gene. The sequencing sample was made of blood. CDR3 residues: CAWSRRATEAFF. CDR3 in DNA: TGTGCCTGGAGTAGGAGGGCCACTGAAGCTTTCTTT.